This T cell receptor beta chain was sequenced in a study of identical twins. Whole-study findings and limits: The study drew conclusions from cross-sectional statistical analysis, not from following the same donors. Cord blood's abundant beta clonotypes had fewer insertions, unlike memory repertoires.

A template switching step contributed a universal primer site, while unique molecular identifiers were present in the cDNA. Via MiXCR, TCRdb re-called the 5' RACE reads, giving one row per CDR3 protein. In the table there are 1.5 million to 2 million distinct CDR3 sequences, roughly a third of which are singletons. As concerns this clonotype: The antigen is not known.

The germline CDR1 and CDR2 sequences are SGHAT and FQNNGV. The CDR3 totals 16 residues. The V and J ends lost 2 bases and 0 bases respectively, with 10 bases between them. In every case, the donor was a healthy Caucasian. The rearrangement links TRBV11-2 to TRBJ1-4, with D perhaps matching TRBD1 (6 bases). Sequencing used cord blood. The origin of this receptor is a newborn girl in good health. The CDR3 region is CASSLTNRATNEKLFF. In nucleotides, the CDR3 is TGTGCCAGCAGCTTAACGAACAGGGCAACTAATGAAAAACTGTTTTTT.